Sequencing of this T cell receptor beta chain was carried out in a study of blood T cell repertoires in COVID-19. Authors' data handling: Estimated nucleated cell counts came from reference gene primer amplification. Clones were read by immunoSEQ multiplex PCR, and TCRdb kept only the in-frame ones, dropping some. V, J and clone size are those of that table, while D and trimming were read from the DNA. This repertoire shows about 250,000 clones, approximately 85% found once; its top ten account for about 8.2%. In terms of age and location, participants ranged from roughly 18 to 90 years and lived in about 25 US areas. The CDR3 is 12 residues long. The germline V gene encodes CDR1 LGHDT and CDR2 YNNKEL (reference sequence). V was pared by 1 base and J by 7 bases, with 7 bases between. A remark on this clone: Other DNA sequences in this specimen translate into the identical CDR3.

The TCR was taken from a woman in her forties or fifties with acute COVID-19. Sequences were obtained from PBMCs or T cells enriched from blood (not recorded which). The V gene is TRBV3-1 (or the pseudogene TRBV3-2), the J gene TRBJ1-2; D is unresolved. CDR3 DNA sequence: TGTGCCAGCAGCCAAGGCGGAAGTGGCTACACCTTC. Protein: CASSQGGSGYTF.